This section outlines one T cell receptor beta chain sequence together with its context. Its antigen remains unknown. TCRdb's copy holds only in-frame clones and misses some; the assay was immunoSEQ multiplex PCR. Seen here are 36,000 or so clones, 55% to 85% observed once, and the top ten hold about 0.74%. One to two pinch biopsies were taken from the rectum during colonoscopy. This record comes from a study of pediatric ulcerative colitis. Study overall: Fewer than ten patients showed pancolitis and two showed left-sided colitis. Broader study findings: Some T cells in rectal biopsies may come from blood, especially with overt colitis. A couple of patients' blood samples yielded substantially fewer templates.

V gave up 4 bases and J gave up 3 bases, with 7 bases separating them. The germline CDR1 and CDR2 sequences are ENHRY and SYGVKD. The CDR3 is 12 amino acids. Sequenced material: gut tissue. The TCR was taken from a boy younger than 18 with moderate ulcerative colitis. The V and J genes are TRBV10-3 and TRBJ2-7; D gene uncertain. CDR3 protein: CAISASHYEQYF. The CDR3 DNA sequence: TGTGCCATCAGTGCGTCCCACTACGAGCAGTACTTC.